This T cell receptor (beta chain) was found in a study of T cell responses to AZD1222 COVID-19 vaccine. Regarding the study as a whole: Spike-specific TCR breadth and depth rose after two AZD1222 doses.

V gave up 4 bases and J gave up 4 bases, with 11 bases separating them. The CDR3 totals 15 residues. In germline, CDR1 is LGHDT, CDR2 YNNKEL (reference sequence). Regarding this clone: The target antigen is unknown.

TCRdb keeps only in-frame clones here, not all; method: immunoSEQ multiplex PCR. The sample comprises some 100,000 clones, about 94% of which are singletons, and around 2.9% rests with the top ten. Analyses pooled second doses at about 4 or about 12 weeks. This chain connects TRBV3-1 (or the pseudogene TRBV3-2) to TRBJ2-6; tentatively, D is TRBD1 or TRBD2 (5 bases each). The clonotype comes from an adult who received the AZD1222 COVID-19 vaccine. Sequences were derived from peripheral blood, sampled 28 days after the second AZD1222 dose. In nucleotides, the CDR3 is TGTGCCAGCAGCCCCAGAGGGGTGGGGGCCAACGTCCTGACTTTC. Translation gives CASSPRGVGANVLTF.